This TCR beta chain was obtained from a study of T cells expressing NK-cell markers. The CDR3 covers 15 residues. TCRdb re-called the 5' RACE reads and catalogs CDR3 proteins one per entry, DNA excluded. The ten top clones account for about 4.2%, within a sample of 300,000 or so distinct CDR3 sequences. What was sequenced was blood T cells: a sorted CD56 or NKG2C T cell subset, CD4+ or CD8+ T cells, or bulk PBMC T cells (not recorded which). The chain has TRBV12-3 or TRBV12-4 and TRBJ1-1; TCRdb names TRBD1, which stays unverified in the absence of DNA. The source is a woman aged 18-69 years in good health. The CDR3 is CASSFAGTGKTEAFF.